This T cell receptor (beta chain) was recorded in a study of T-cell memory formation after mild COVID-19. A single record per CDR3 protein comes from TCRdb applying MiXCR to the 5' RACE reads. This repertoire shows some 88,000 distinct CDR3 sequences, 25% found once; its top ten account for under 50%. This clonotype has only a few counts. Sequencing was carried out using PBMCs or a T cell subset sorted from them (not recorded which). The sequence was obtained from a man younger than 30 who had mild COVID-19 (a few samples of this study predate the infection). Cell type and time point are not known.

CDR3 sequence reads: CASSYGENNEQFF. Here the CDR3 DNA reads TGTGCCAGCAGCTATGGTGAGAACAATGAGCAGTTCTTC. The chain has TRBV7-6 and TRBJ2-1; no clear D. Deletions cut 4 bases from V and 5 bases from J, with 9 bases between. The CDR3 is 13 residues long. Germline V gene lookup returns CDR1 SGHVS and CDR2 FNYEAQ.